One sample yielded the 15 T cell receptor beta chains listed below, sequenced in a study of blood T cell repertoires in COVID-19. Profiled with immunoSEQ multiplex PCR; TCRdb holds only in-frame clones, not every one. The table records a few hundred thousand clones, approximately 88% of them present only once. Sequenced input: peripheral blood. The receptors come from a man aged 18 to 29 who had recovered from COVID-19.

The chain employs TRBV6-2 or TRBV6-3 and TRBJ2-7; TRBD2 matches at 7 bases. The CDR3 consists of 15 residues. CDR1 and CDR2 (germline): MNHEY, SVGEGT. J was trimmed by 5 bases and V by 2 bases; bases with no gene match: 9. The CDR3 nucleotides are TGTGCCAGCAGTTACCCGAGGGGCGGGAGCGACGAGCAGTACTTC. Translating gives CASSYPRGGSDEQYF.

The chain has TRBV18 and TRBJ1-1; 10 nucleotides line up with TRBD1. V dropped 3 bases and J dropped 5; count of bases not matched to a gene: 6. The CDR3 has 15 amino acids. Germline lookup yields CDR1 KGHSH and CDR2 LQKENI. The CDR3 DNA reads TGTGCCAGCTCACCCCCTAGGACAGGGGGGACTGAAGCTTTCTTT. Its protein is CASSPPRTGGTEAFF.

V usage is TRBV5-1 and J usage is TRBJ2-5; the D gene is possibly TRBD1 (7 bases). Trimming left V 3 bases short and J 2 bases short, with 14 bases between. Germline-derived CDR1 and CDR2 are SGHRS and YFSETQ. There are 15 residues in the CDR3. The CDR3 DNA reads TGCGCCAGCAGCTCGGGGGACAGCTCACAAGAGACCCAGTACTTC. It is translated as CASSSGDSSQETQYF.

The rearrangement links TRBV30 to TRBJ1-2; D is uncertain. V was cut by 3 bases and J by 9 bases, with 14 bases left in between. The CDR3 covers 12 residues. Germline-derived CDR1 and CDR2 are GTSNPN and SVGIG (reference sequence). This CDR3 reads CAWRGAMVSYTF. The DNA for the CDR3 is TGTGCCTGGAGAGGAGCGATGGTGAGCTACACCTTC. The whole variable domain, remainder taken from reference TRBV30 and TRBJ1-2, is SQTIHQWPATLVQPVGSPLSLECTVEGTSNPNLYWYRQAAGRGLQLLFYSVGIGQISSEVPQNLSASRPQDRQFILSSKKLLLSDSGFYLCAWRGAMVSYTFGSGTRLTVV.

The V call is TRBV10-3, the J call TRBJ2-7, with a tentative D call TRBD1 (6 bases). Germline lookup yields CDR1 ENHRY and CDR2 SYGVKD. CDR3 length: 13 residues. V lost 9 bases, J lost 2 bases, and 14 bases lay in between. For the CDR3, the DNA is TGTGCCATAAACGGGCAGGGGACCTACGAGCAGTACTTC. It encodes CAINGQGTYEQYF.

This clone appeared once. The chain carries TRBV4-3 and TRBJ1-1; tentative D call: TRBD1 (5 bases). There are 14 residues in the CDR3. V lost 0 bases and J 4 bases, leaving 9 bases between the germline ends. Germline assignment: CDR1 LGHNA and CDR2 YSLEER. The CDR3 DNA sequence: TGCGCCAGCAGCCAAGAAACAGGCAGCACTGAAGCTTTCTTT. Protein product: CASSQETGSTEAFF.

The V gene is TRBV4-2, the J gene TRBJ1-1; D might be TRBD1 (5 bases). The CDR3 loop spans 19 amino acids. Trimming removed 1 base at V and 0 bases at J, with 21 bases between. Germline V gives CDR1 LGHNA, CDR2 YNFKEQ. CDR3 in DNA: TGTGCCAGCAGCCAAGTCGGGGGAAGGGGCGGTCCTATGAACACTGAAGCTTTCTTT. Encoded protein: CASSQVGGRGGPMNTEAFF.

This chain links TRBV6-5 with TRBJ1-2; 8 positions match TRBD1. CDR1 and CDR2 from the germline V gene are MNHEY and SVGAGI. The CDR3 loop spans 14 amino acids. Trimming at V came to 4 bases and at J to 3 bases, leaving 4 bases not matched to a gene. CDR3 in amino acids: CASSSDRVYYGYTF. The CDR3 coding sequence is TGTGCCAGCAGTTCGGACAGGGTGTACTATGGCTACACCTTC.

J is TRBJ1-1 and V is TRBV19, with 8 positions matching TRBD1. This CDR3 spans 16 amino acids. The germline gives CDR1 LNHDA, CDR2 SQIVND (reference sequence). V lost 9 bases to trimming and J lost 1 base; unmatched junction nucleotides: 13. The chain's CDR3 is CASAPGQVVSNTEAFF. In DNA, the CDR3 is TGTGCCAGCGCCCCGGGACAGGTGGTTTCGAACACTGAAGCTTTCTTT. Full variable domain (missing parts from reference TRBV19 and TRBJ1-1): DGGITQSPKYLFRKEGQNVTLSCEQNLNHDAMYWYRQDPGQGLRLIYYSQIVNDFQKGDIAEGYSVSREKKESFPLTVTSAQKNPTAFYLCASAPGQVVSNTEAFFGQGTRLTVV.

The chain links TRBV6-5 to TRBJ2-7; D is possibly TRBD2 (5 bases). This CDR3 region has 14 residues. Trimming took off 0 bases at V and 7 bases at J, with 13 bases between the two ends. Looked up from germline, CDR1 is MNHEY and CDR2 is SVGAGI. The CDR3 region is CASSYSPSSGEQYF. The DNA of the CDR3 is TGTGCCAGCAGTTACTCTCCTAGCTCTGGGGAGCAGTACTTC.

The chain employs TRBV18 and TRBJ1-4, with D uncertain. Germline CDR1 KGHSH, CDR2 LQKENI. Trimming stripped 2 bases from V and 5 bases from J, with 12 bases between. The CDR3 extends over 15 amino acids. The CDR3 region is CASSPDYSTNEKLFF. The CDR3 DNA follows: TGTGCCAGCTCACCAGATTACAGTACCAATGAAAAACTGTTTTTT.

The chain employs TRBV9 and TRBJ2-7; D possibly corresponds to TRBD1 (5 bases). Trimming removed 3 bases from V and 5 bases from J, with 18 bases in between. Germline CDR1 is SGDLS and CDR2 is YYNGEE. The CDR3 is made up of 15 amino acids. Here the CDR3 DNA reads TGTGCCAGCAGCGACACCCCGGGTGGCAGGGACGAGCAGTACTTC. This codes for CASSDTPGGRDEQYF.

The V and J genes are TRBV19 and TRBJ2-3, with D hard to call. Trimming pared 2 bases from V and 2 bases from J, leaving 8 bases between. This CDR3 comprises 14 residues. Germline CDR1 is LNHDA and CDR2 is SQIVND (reference sequence). The CDR3 reads CASSINPVTDTQYF. The CDR3 nucleotides read TGTGCCAGTAGTATAAATCCAGTCACAGATACGCAGTATTTT.

The CDR3 region has the DNA TGTGCCAGCAGCCGTCCTGGGGCCAACGTCCTGACTTTC. Protein: CASSRPGANVLTF. The rearrangement joins TRBV27 to TRBJ2-6; D ambiguous. The V end was cut by 6 bases, the J end by 2 bases, with 5 bases between. The CDR3 length is 13 residues. Germline CDR1 reads MNHEY; CDR2 reads SMNVEV (reference sequence).

This clone was seen once. The chain uses TRBV19 and TRBJ2-1; TRBD1 matches 11 bases. J lost 8 bases, V lost 7 bases, and 7 bases had no gene match. The CDR3 runs 14 residues. The germline V gene encodes CDR1 LNHDA and CDR2 SQIVND (reference sequence). The CDR3 spells CASKGTGGIDEQFF. Here the CDR3 DNA reads TGTGCCAGTAAGGGGACAGGGGGAATCGATGAGCAGTTCTTC.